The next 2 T cell receptor beta chains were all read from a single sample in a study of blood T cell repertoires in COVID-19. TCRdb's copy holds only in-frame clones and misses some; the assay was immunoSEQ multiplex PCR. This sample has 72,000 or so clones, with 80% found just once. Sequencing was carried out using peripheral blood. These TCRs come from a man between 65 and 85 years old who had recovered from COVID-19.

This clone was found a few times. The rearrangement uses TRBV10-3 and TRBJ1-6; D is undetermined. The CDR3 sequence is 13 residues long. Between the trimmed V and J ends, which lost 6 bases and 7 bases, there was a span of 10 bases. The V gene's germline CDR1 is ENHRY and CDR2 SYGVKD. The DNA for the CDR3 is TGTGCCATCAGCTTGCCAGGCAATTCACCCCTCCACTTT. Residues: CAISLPGNSPLHF.

In its sample, this clone was seen a few times. V and J are TRBV6-5 and TRBJ1-1; no definite D call. Germline CDR1 and CDR2: MNHEY and SVGAGI. This CDR3 contains 13 residues. V was pared by 2 bases and J by 5 bases, with 9 bases between. The CDR3 DNA is TGTGCCAGCAGTTACAATGGGAGGACTGAAGCTTTCTTT. It codes for CASSYNGRTEAFF.